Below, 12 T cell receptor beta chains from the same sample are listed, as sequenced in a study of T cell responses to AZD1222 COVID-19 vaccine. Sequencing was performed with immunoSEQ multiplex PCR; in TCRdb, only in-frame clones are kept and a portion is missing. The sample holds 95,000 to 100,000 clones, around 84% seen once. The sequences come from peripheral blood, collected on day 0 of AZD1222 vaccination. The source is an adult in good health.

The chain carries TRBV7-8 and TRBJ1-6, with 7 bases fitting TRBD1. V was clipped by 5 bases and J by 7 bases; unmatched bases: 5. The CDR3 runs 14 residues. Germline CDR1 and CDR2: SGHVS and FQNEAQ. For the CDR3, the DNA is TGTGCCAGCAGCCGAGGGACAGCCAATTCACCCCTCCACTTT. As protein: CASSRGTANSPLHF.

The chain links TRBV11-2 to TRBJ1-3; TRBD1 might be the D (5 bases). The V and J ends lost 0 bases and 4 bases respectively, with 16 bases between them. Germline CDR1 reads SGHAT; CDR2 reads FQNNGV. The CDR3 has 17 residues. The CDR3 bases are TGTGCCAGCAGCTTAGATCTAATCGGGGCAGGAGGAAACACCATATATTTT. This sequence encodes CASSLDLIGAGGNTIYF.

In DNA, the CDR3 is TGTGCCAGCAGTGATGGTATCGAAAAACTGTTTTTT. The encoded protein is CASSDGIEKLFF. This chain connects TRBV25-1 to TRBJ1-4; D gene unclear. The germline V and J ends were trimmed by 3 bases and 8 bases, with 7 bases remaining between them. The length of the CDR3 is 12 residues. In germline, CDR1 is MGHDK, CDR2 SYGVNS.

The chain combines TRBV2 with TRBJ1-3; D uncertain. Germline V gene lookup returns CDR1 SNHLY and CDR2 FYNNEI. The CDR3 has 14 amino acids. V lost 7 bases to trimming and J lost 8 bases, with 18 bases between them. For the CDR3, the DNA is TGTGCCAGCAAAGGTACGGCCCTGCGAGACACCATATATTTT. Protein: CASKGTALRDTIYF.

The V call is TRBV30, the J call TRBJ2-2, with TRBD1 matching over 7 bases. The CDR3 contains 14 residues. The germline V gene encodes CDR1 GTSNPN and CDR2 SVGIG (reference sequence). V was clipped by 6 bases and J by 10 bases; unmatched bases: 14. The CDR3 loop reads CACHGRGFEVELFF. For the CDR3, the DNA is TGTGCCTGCCATGGCAGGGGGTTCGAGGTGGAGCTGTTTTTT.

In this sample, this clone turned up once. The CDR3 sequence is CASVRGLGEQYF. CDR3 bases: TGTGCCAGCGTCCGGGGGCTAGGCGAGCAGTACTTC. The chain is built from TRBV28 and TRBJ2-7, with D possibly called TRBD1 or TRBD2 (6 bases each). Trimming pared 8 bases from V and 6 bases from J, leaving 14 bases between. From germline, CDR1 is MDHEN and CDR2 SYDVKM. The CDR3 totals 12 residues. The full variable domain, in which reference TRBV28 and TRBJ2-7 provide the parts outside the CDR3, is DVKVTQSSRYLVKRTGEKVFLECVQDMDHENMFWYRQDPGLGLRLIYFSYDVKMKEKGDIPEGYSVSREKKERFSLILESASTNQTSMYLCASVRGLGEQYFGPGTRLTVT.

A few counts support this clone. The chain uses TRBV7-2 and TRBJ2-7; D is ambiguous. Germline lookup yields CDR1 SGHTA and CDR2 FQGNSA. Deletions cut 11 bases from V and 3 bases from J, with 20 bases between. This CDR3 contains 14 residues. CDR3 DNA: TGTGCCCTGGATCATTTAGAGCGACTCTACGAGCAGTACTTC. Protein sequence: CALDHLERLYEQYF.

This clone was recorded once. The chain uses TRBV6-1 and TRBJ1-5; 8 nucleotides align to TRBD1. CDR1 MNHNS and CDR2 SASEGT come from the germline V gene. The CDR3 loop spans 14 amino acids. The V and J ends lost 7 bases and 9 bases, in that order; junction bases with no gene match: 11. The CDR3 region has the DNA TGTGCCAGCACTAGGGGACAGGCCGTCTGGCCCCAGCATTTT. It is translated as CASTRGQAVWPQHF.

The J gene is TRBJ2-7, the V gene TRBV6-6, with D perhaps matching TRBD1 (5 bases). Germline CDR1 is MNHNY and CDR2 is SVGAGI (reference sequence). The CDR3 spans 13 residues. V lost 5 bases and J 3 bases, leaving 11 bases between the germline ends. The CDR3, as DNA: TGTGCCAGCAGTCAGCAGGGTCTCTACGAGCAGTACTTC. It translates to CASSQQGLYEQYF.

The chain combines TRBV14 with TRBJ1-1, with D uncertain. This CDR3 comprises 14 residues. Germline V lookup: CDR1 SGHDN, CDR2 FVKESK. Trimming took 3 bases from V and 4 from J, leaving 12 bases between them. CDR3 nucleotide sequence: TGTGCCAGCAGCCAGCAGACATACTTCACTGAAGCTTTCTTT. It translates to CASSQQTYFTEAFF.

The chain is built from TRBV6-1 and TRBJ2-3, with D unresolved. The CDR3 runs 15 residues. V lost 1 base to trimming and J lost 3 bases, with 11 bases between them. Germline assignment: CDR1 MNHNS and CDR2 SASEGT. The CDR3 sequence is CASSEELVTTDTQYF. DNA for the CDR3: TGTGCCAGCAGTGAAGAGCTAGTAACGACAGATACGCAGTATTTT.

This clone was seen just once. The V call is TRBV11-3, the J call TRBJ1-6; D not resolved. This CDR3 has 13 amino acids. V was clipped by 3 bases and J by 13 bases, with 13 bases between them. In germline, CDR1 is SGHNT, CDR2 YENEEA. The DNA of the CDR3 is TGTGCCAGCAGCTTGACCCCGAATGGGCCCCTCCACTTT. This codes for CASSLTPNGPLHF.